These T cell receptor beta chains were read from a single sample in a study of shared clonotypes between healthy human individuals. Data came from immunoSEQ multiplex PCR; TCRdb stores just in-frame clones and leaves some out. The sample lists about 2.3 million clones, 93% occurring once. Material for sequencing was naive CD4+ T cells from PBMCs. These receptors all stem from a man between 18 and 35 years old in good health. Some clones in this sample may be carry-over from other donors' samples. Each CDR3 is given with its conserved first and last residue. D genes are given only for firm matches. Part of the rows lack a size; the others show once, few, many or a class for expanded clones.

CDR3 DNA	CDR3 protein	D gene	clone size	V gene	J gene
TGTGCCAGCAGTTACGAGCGGGAGGGCCCCTACGAGCAGTACTTC	CASSYEREGPYEQYF	TRBD2	once	TRBV6-5	TRBJ2-7
TGTGCCAGCAGCGTAGCTACGACTAGCGGGCACAATGAGCAGTTCTTC	CASSVATTSGHNEQFF	TRBD2	-	TRBV9	TRBJ2-1
TGTGCCAGCAGCTTCGGGGCGGGGGAGACCCAGTACTTC	CASSFGAGETQYF	-	-	TRBV7-3	TRBJ2-5
TGTGCCAGCAGCTCACCCAGGGCCCCCATTGTGTATTTT	CASSSPRAPIVYF	-	-	TRBV11-2	TRBJ1-3
TGCAGTGCACTCTTGAGTTCTGAAGCTTTCTTT	CSALLSSEAFF	-	-	TRBV20-1	TRBJ1-1
TGTGCCAGCAGCTTAGCATTTGGGGAGAACGGCTACACCTTC	CASSLAFGENGYTF	-	-	TRBV7-9	TRBJ1-2
TGTGCCAGCAGTTCAGCGGAGGGTGGAGATACGCAGTATTTT	CASSSAEGGDTQYF	-	-	TRBV5-4	TRBJ2-3
TGTGCCAGCAGCCCTGAATATAGCAATCAGCCCCAGCATTTT	CASSPEYSNQPQHF	-	-	TRBV7-2	TRBJ1-5
TGTGCCAGCAGGGTGGGAGGGGGACAGTTCTACGAGCAGTACTTC	CASRVGGGQFYEQYF	-	-	TRBV28	TRBJ2-7
TGTGCCAGCAGCGAGCGACAAGGAGGAGTCAATCAGCCCCAGCATTTT	CASSERQGGVNQPQHF	-	-	TRBV5-5	TRBJ1-5
TGTGCCAGCAGCTTAGAGGGGACCAACTCCTACAATGAGCAGTTCTTC	CASSLEGTNSYNEQFF	-	-	TRBV11-3	TRBJ2-1
TGTGCCAGTAGCCGGGACTCCTTTTTCGAGCAGTACTTC	CASSRDSFFEQYF	-	once	TRBV19	TRBJ2-7
TGTGCCAGCAGTTTTGAGTGGGGACAGGGGCTTTGGCCCCAGCATTTT	CASSFEWGQGLWPQHF	TRBD1	-	TRBV28	TRBJ1-5
TGTGCCAGCAGCTTTGACAGGGGGATAGATACGCAGTATTTT	CASSFDRGIDTQYF	TRBD1	-	TRBV11-2	TRBJ2-3
TGTGCCAGCAGCACCGGACTAGCGGGAAAGGACGGGGAGCTGTTTTTT	CASSTGLAGKDGELFF	TRBD2	-	TRBV7-3	TRBJ2-2
TGTGCCAGCAGTGAAGGACTAGCGGGGATCACAGATACGCAGTATTTT	CASSEGLAGITDTQYF	TRBD2	-	TRBV25-1	TRBJ2-3
TGTGCCAGCAGCCCCACCGGGGGGCCTGGAAACACCATATATTTT	CASSPTGGPGNTIYF	-	-	TRBV7-2	TRBJ1-3
TGTGCCAGCAGCCGGACAGTTTACGAAAAACTGTTTTTT	CASSRTVYEKLFF	-	-	TRBV6-6	TRBJ1-4